A single sample is the source of the 25 T cell receptor beta chains below, sequenced in a study of technical replicates of blood from a handful of donors. Clones were read by immunoSEQ multiplex PCR, and TCRdb kept only the in-frame ones, dropping some. The sample has 95,000 to 100,000 clones, 90% to 96% seen once. The specimen was T cells isolated from PBMCs. Every receptor here comes from a human donor in good health.

The rearrangement joins TRBV10-3 to TRBJ2-1, with 9 positions matching TRBD2. Germline V gene sequence: CDR1 ENHRY, CDR2 SYGVKD. V was pared by 7 bases and J by 8 bases, with 9 bases of the junction left unmatched. The CDR3 has 14 residues. The CDR3 DNA reads as TGTGCCATCAACCCCGGACTAGCGCGCGATGAGCAGTTCTTC. Translating it yields CAINPGLARDEQFF.

This chain uses TRBV12-2 with TRBJ2-7; TRBD1, the table's D call, was not compared with the DNA. TRBV12-2 is annotated as a pseudogene. There are 16 residues in the CDR3. CDR3 region: CASRLVFRQGPYEQYF. DNA for the CDR3: TGTGCAAGTCGCTTAGTTTTTCGACAGGGACCGTACGAGCAGTACTTC.

The V gene is TRBV14, the J gene TRBJ2-4; 12 bases agree with TRBD2. Trimming took 0 bases from V and 9 from J; bases not matched to a gene: 9. The CDR3 spans 17 residues. The V gene's germline CDR1 is SGHDN and CDR2 FVKESK. The CDR3 here is CASSQDTLAGGGGIQYF. Written as DNA, the CDR3 is TGTGCCAGCAGCCAAGATACGCTAGCGGGAGGGGGGGGCATTCAGTACTTC.

This chain uses TRBV9 with TRBJ1-1; D is perhaps TRBD1 (6 bases). The CDR3 is 14 residues long. V lost 4 bases to trimming and J lost 4 bases, with 14 bases between them. CDR1 is SGDLS, CDR2 YYNGEE, per germline. DNA of the CDR3: TGTGCCAGCAGCCAAGCCAGGGGCGGCACTGAAGCTTTCTTT. Translated: CASSQARGGTEAFF.

V and J are TRBV7-9 and TRBJ2-7, with TRBD2 matching 8 bases. In germline, CDR1 is SEHNR, CDR2 FQNEAQ (reference sequence). V lost 3 bases and J lost 6; bases outside the gene matches: 10. The CDR3 extends over 15 amino acids. Written as DNA, the CDR3 is TGTGCCAGCAGCTTGCCGGGACTAGGTGTCTTCGAGCAGTACTTC. The encoded protein is CASSLPGLGVFEQYF.

The chain uses TRBV4-1 and TRBJ2-7, with D perhaps matching TRBD2 (7 bases). Trimming took off 0 bases at V and 4 bases at J, with 13 bases between the two ends. Germline CDR1 reads MGHRA; CDR2 reads YSYEKL. The length of the CDR3 is 15 residues. The CDR3 loop reads CASSQDGGRSYEQYF. For the CDR3, the DNA is TGCGCCAGCAGCCAAGACGGGGGGCGAAGTTACGAGCAGTACTTC.

The chain has TRBV5-1 and TRBJ2-1, with D possibly being TRBD1 (7 bases). Trimming took 2 bases from V and 9 from J, leaving 15 bases between them. CDR3 length: 14 residues. Germline lookup yields CDR1 SGHRS and CDR2 YFSETQ. In DNA, the CDR3 is TGCGCCAGCAGCTTCAGGGGGGCGGTTTTTGAGCAGTTCTTC. Encoded protein: CASSFRGAVFEQFF.

This clone was detected a few times. The chain joins TRBV5-1 to TRBJ1-1, with 8 nucleotides matching TRBD1. Trimming removed 6 bases from V and 4 bases from J; junction bases left unmatched: 11. The CDR3 loop spans 15 amino acids. CDR1 and CDR2 (germline): SGHRS, YFSETQ. CDR3 DNA: TGCGCCAGCAAGTTCGGGACAGGAATCAGCACTGAAGCTTTCTTT. Translated, it gives CASKFGTGISTEAFF.

The chain combines TRBV9 with TRBJ2-1; 12 nucleotides agree with TRBD2. The CDR3 spans 16 residues. Looked up from germline, CDR1 is SGDLS and CDR2 is YYNGEE. The V gene end was trimmed by 3 bases and the J gene end by 3 bases; junction bases not matched to a gene: 4. The CDR3 here is CASSGRLAGDYNEQFF. The CDR3 coding sequence is TGTGCCAGCAGCGGACGACTAGCGGGAGACTACAATGAGCAGTTCTTC.

V and J are TRBV10-2 and TRBJ2-3; possibly TRBD1 for D (6 bases). The CDR3 loop spans 13 amino acids. The V end was cut by 8 bases, the J end by 4 bases, with 13 bases between. The germline CDR1 and CDR2 sequences are WSHSY and SAAADI. The CDR3 DNA is TGCGCCAGCGGGGGCGCCCGTGCAGATACGCAGTATTTT. Protein product: CASGGARADTQYF.

The J gene is TRBJ2-7, the V gene TRBV30; 10 nucleotides line up with TRBD2. The V gene's germline CDR1 is GTSNPN and CDR2 SVGIG (reference sequence). The ends lost 4 bases at V and 4 bases at J; junction bases unmatched: 1. The CDR3 loop spans 12 amino acids. The CDR3 nucleotides read TGTGCCTGGACTAGCGGGGGTTACGAGCAGTACTTC. Translation: CAWTSGGYEQYF.

This clone was counted once. The V gene is TRBV28, the J gene TRBJ2-7; D ambiguous. Between the trimmed V and J ends, which lost 4 bases and 0 bases, there was a span of 16 bases. Germline V lookup: CDR1 MDHEN, CDR2 SYDVKM. CDR3 size: 16 residues. The CDR3 nucleotides are TGTGCCAGCAGTTATCCACAGAACCGATCCTCCTACGAGCAGTACTTC. Protein product: CASSYPQNRSSYEQYF.

The rearrangement joins TRBV7-9 to TRBJ2-7; D perhaps matches TRBD1 (6 bases). Germline-derived CDR1 and CDR2 are SEHNR and FQNEAQ (reference sequence). The germline V and J ends were trimmed by 5 bases and 11 bases, with 19 bases remaining between them. The CDR3 contains 13 residues. The CDR3 DNA sequence: TGTGCCAGCAGCCAGAGCCGGGACAACTCGAAGTACTTC. Translated: CASSQSRDNSKYF.

The chain combines TRBV28 with TRBJ1-4; 9 positions agree with TRBD1. In germline, CDR1 is MDHEN, CDR2 SYDVKM. V gave up 7 bases and J gave up 7 bases; unmatched junction bases: 7. CDR3 size: 14 residues. The CDR3, as DNA: TGTGCCAGCATCCCCGGACAGGGGAGTGAAAAACTGTTTTTT. Translating gives CASIPGQGSEKLFF.

In its sample, this clone was seen once. The chain recombines TRBV6-5 with TRBJ1-1, with 12 nucleotides matching TRBD1. Trimming at V came to 1 base and at J to 4 bases, leaving 1 base not matched to a gene. This CDR3 contains 15 residues. Germline CDR1 is MNHEY and CDR2 is SVGAGI. The CDR3 sequence: CASSYWGQGATEAFF. In DNA form, the CDR3 reads TGTGCCAGCAGTTACTGGGGACAGGGGGCCACTGAAGCTTTCTTT.

The chain couples TRBV11-2 to TRBJ2-3, with TRBD2 matching over 12 bases. Germline V gene data show CDR1 as SGHAT and CDR2 as FQNNGV. The CDR3 runs 17 residues. After removal of 4 bases from V and 4 bases from J, the junction contained 9 bases not matched to a gene. The CDR3 region is CASSYRLAGGPADTQYF. CDR3 in DNA: TGTGCCAGCAGCTACCGCCTAGCGGGGGGGCCCGCAGATACGCAGTATTTT.

The gene calls are TRBV11-2 and TRBJ2-2; 9 bases are a match to TRBD2. This CDR3 is built from 16 residues. The germline V gene encodes CDR1 SGHAT and CDR2 FQNNGV. V gave up 2 bases and J gave up 5 bases; unmatched junction bases: 6. CDR3 sequence: CASSLLGTSRTGELFF. In nucleotides, the CDR3 is TGTGCCAGCAGCTTATTAGGGACTAGCAGAACCGGGGAGCTGTTTTTT.

The chain employs TRBV19 and TRBJ1-1; D unresolved. Per the germline V gene, CDR1 is LNHDA and CDR2 is SQIVND (reference sequence). Trimming shortened V by 7 bases and J by 5 bases, and 11 bases separated the two germline ends. This CDR3 has 12 residues. This chain's CDR3 is CASNFAGTEAFF. CDR3 bases: TGTGCCAGTAATTTTGCGGGTACTGAAGCTTTCTTT.

V and J are TRBV11-3 and TRBJ1-5, with a possible D match to TRBD1 (6 bases). Trimming took 8 bases from V and 0 from J, leaving 20 bases between them. This CDR3 region has 17 residues. Germline CDR1 is SGHNT and CDR2 is YENEEA. The CDR3: CASPGGQLLYSNQPQHF. As DNA, the CDR3 is TGTGCCAGCCCCGGAGGACAGCTTCTTTATAGCAATCAGCCCCAGCATTTT.

CDR3 sequence (DNA): TGTGCCAGCAGTCCCGACAGGGTTGGTCAGCCCCAGCATTTT. Amino acids: CASSPDRVGQPQHF. The chain combines TRBV6-5 with TRBJ1-5, with 7 bases identical to TRBD1. Germline V lookup: CDR1 MNHEY, CDR2 SVGAGI. CDR3 size: 14 residues. With V trimmed by 5 bases and J by 6 bases, 7 bases remained unmatched.

The chain joins TRBV6-5 to TRBJ1-4; 7 bases align to TRBD1. V shed 2 bases and J 7 bases; nucleotides not matched to a gene: 1. This CDR3 is 13 amino acids long. CDR1 and CDR2 from the germline V gene are MNHEY and SVGAGI. CDR3 nucleotide sequence: TGTGCCAGCAGTTACAGGGGGCGTGAAAAACTGTTTTTT. This encodes CASSYRGREKLFF.

V and J are TRBV5-1 and TRBJ2-5, with TRBD2 as a possible D gene (7 bases). This CDR3 is 17 amino acids long. Germline values: CDR1 SGHRS, CDR2 YFSETQ. Deletions cut 4 bases from V and 6 bases from J, with 25 bases between. The CDR3 sequence: CASSPEVRGGAWKTQYF. CDR3 DNA: TGCGCCAGCAGCCCCGAGGTTCGAGGGGGGGCCTGGAAGACCCAGTACTTC.

The chain joins TRBV27 to TRBJ1-2, with D uncertain. The germline V gene has CDR1 MNHEY and CDR2 SMNVEV (reference sequence). The CDR3 totals 16 residues. The V end was cut by 5 bases, the J end by 0 bases, with 16 bases between. The CDR3 sequence is CASSPDVGRTNYGYTF. In DNA, the CDR3 is TGTGCCAGCAGTCCGGACGTGGGGAGAACTAACTATGGCTACACCTTC.

The V and J genes are TRBV10-2 and TRBJ2-1; 7 nucleotides match TRBD2. CDR1 and CDR2 (germline): WSHSY, SAAADI. The CDR3 consists of 13 residues. Trimming removed 6 bases from V and 4 bases from J; junction bases left unmatched: 3. CDR3 nucleotides: TGCGCCAGCAGGCTAGCGGAATACAATGAGCAGTTCTTC. It translates to CASRLAEYNEQFF.

This chain links TRBV5-5 with TRBJ2-7; D may be TRBD2 (7 bases). Germline loops: CDR1 SGHKS, CDR2 YYEKEE (reference sequence). The CDR3 has 14 residues. The V end lost 0 bases, the J end lost 7 bases, and 14 bases lay between the germline ends. CDR3 sequence reads: CASSLGGGSQEQYF. The CDR3 DNA sequence: TGTGCCAGCAGCTTGGGCGGGGGCAGCCAAGAGCAGTACTTC.